Below are 7 T cell receptor beta chains sequenced from a single sample in a study of CD8 T cells in ankylosing spondylitis. Overall study results and limits: Seemingly characteristic of ankylosing spondylitis blood was a TCR beta motif consisting of roughly 8 highly homologous variants.

What these receptors recognize is not known. TCRdb recomputed calls from the 5' RACE reads with MiXCR, one row per CDR3 protein. The data hold fewer than 400,000 distinct CDR3 sequences, with under 8.5% observed a single time. Sequenced sample: blood, either unsorted or a sorted T cell fraction (not recorded which). Source of these receptors: a male donor with ankylosing spondylitis.

V and J are TRBV6-4 and TRBJ2-1; the D gene is possibly TRBD2 (6 bases). The CDR3 consists of 13 residues. Germline V gene sequence: CDR1 MRHNA, CDR2 SNTAGT. Trimming pared 4 bases from V and 7 bases from J, leaving 11 bases between. CDR3: CASSVEGSNEQFF. The CDR3 nucleotides read TGTGCCAGCAGTGTGGAGGGTTCGAATGAGCAGTTCTTC.

J is TRBJ2-3 and V is TRBV6-5, with D hard to call. This CDR3 contains 13 residues. CDR1 and CDR2 (germline): MNHEY, SVGAGI. V was pared by 2 bases and J by 4 bases, with 7 bases between. CDR3 sequence (DNA): TGTGCCAGCAGTTACCGCGAGTCAGATACGCAGTATTTT. It is translated as CASSYRESDTQYF.

This clonotype has just a few counts. V usage is TRBV6-5 and J usage is TRBJ1-2; D not resolved. The V gene's germline CDR1 is MNHEY and CDR2 SVGAGI. Deletions cut 4 bases from V and 8 bases from J, with 20 bases between. CDR3 size: 15 residues. CDR3 region: CASSSPEGGSDGYTF. For the CDR3, the DNA is TGTGCCAGCAGTTCCCCCGAGGGTGGGTCTGACGGCTACACCTTC.

This chain uses TRBV4-2 with TRBJ2-3, with D possibly being TRBD2 (5 bases). Germline V CDR1 and CDR2: LGHNA, YNFKEQ. The CDR3 is made up of 16 amino acids. V was clipped by 4 bases and J by 4 bases, with 18 bases between them. CDR3 amino acids: CASSPPGKGASDTQYF. The CDR3 DNA sequence: TGTGCCAGCAGCCCCCCGGGGAAAGGAGCTTCAGATACGCAGTATTTT.

This clonotype was detected only a few times. The chain uses TRBV7-2 and TRBJ1-5, with 7 positions matching TRBD1. This CDR3 has 15 residues. The germline CDR1 and CDR2 sequences are SGHTA and FQGNSA. V lost 5 bases to trimming and J lost 7 bases; unmatched junction nucleotides: 11. The CDR3 here is CASSLGQAWGQPQHF. CDR3 nucleotides: TGTGCCAGCAGCCTTGGACAGGCGTGGGGGCAGCCCCAGCATTTT.

This clonotype was seen more than once but under ten times. The rearrangement uses TRBV10-3 and TRBJ2-2; 8 positions match TRBD2. Germline V gene sequence: CDR1 ENHRY, CDR2 SYGVKD. The V segment lost 4 bases and the J segment 5 bases; nucleotides outside the gene matches: 12. The CDR3 is made up of 17 amino acids. Here the CDR3 reads CAISGYGGEALTGELFF. For the CDR3, the DNA is TGTGCCATCAGTGGATACGGGGGGGAGGCGTTAACCGGGGAGCTGTTTTTT.

This clonotype showed up many times. The rearrangement uses TRBV27 and TRBJ1-2; D ambiguous. V lost 3 bases and J 0 bases, leaving 11 bases between the germline ends. The V gene's germline CDR1 is MNHEY and CDR2 SMNVEV (reference sequence). The length of the CDR3 is 15 residues. The CDR3 loop reads CASSFAGFTNYGYTF. DNA for the CDR3: TGTGCCAGCAGTTTTGCGGGGTTCACTAACTATGGCTACACCTTC.